This TCR beta chain was obtained from a study of monozygotic twins with inflammatory bowel disease. TCRdb reprocessed the 5' RACE reads and keeps a single row for each CDR3 protein, giving no DNA. The sample data list fewer than 400,000 distinct CDR3 sequences. Germline V gene lookup returns CDR1 LGHNA and CDR2 YSLEER. This CDR3 spans 12 amino acids. This TCR was recovered from a human donor with ulcerative colitis or Crohn's disease, or a healthy co-twin of an affected twin (not recorded which). Material for sequencing was blood. The chain recombines TRBV4-3 with TRBJ2-1. The CDR3 sequence: CASSQDWAKQFF.